This TCR beta chain was retrieved from a study of T cells in women clearing cervical HPV infection. About the study: With HLA typing for only a few women, HLA confounding remains possible.

The method was immunoSEQ multiplex PCR; TCRdb's version includes in-frame clones alone and lacks a portion of them. This repertoire includes over 30,000 clones. Notes on this clone: The junction differs from germline at one of its ends, possibly a read error. This sample includes further DNA sequences coding for the same CDR3.

All donors had a single incident cervical HPV16 infection, not prevalent. This TCR was recovered from a woman aged 18 to 75 with a cervical HPV16 infection that either progressed to CIN3+ or cleared (not recorded which). Sequenced material: blood buffy coat.

The sequenced CDR3 bases are TGTGCCAGTAGTCAACAGGCTTCTTCTGGAAACACG. Protein sequence: CASSQQASSGNT. The full CDR3 sequence reads CASSQQASSGNTIYF. V and J are TRBV19 and TRBJ1-3; D is possibly TRBD1 (5 bases). The CDR3 end lies 3 residues beyond the end of the read and is filled in from the germline J gene. CDR1 and CDR2 from the germline V gene are LNHDA and SQIVND (reference sequence). The CDR3 consists of 15 residues.